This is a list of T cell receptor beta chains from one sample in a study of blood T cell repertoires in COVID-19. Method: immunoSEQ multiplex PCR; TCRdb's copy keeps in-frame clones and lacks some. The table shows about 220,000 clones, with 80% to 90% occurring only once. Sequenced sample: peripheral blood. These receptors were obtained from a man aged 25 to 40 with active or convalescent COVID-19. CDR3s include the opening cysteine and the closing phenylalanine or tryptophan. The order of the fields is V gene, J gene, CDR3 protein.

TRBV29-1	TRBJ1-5	CSVLGAGYNQPQHF
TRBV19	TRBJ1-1	CASSERGRGPTEAFF
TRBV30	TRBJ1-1	CAWSRGSMNTEAFF
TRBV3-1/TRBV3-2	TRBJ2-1	CASTRYPEGEQFF
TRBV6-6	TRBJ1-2	CASSYSIGGARGYTF
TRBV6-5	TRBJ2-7	CASSRDRFYEQYF
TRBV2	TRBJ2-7	CASSEPLTGGISYEQYF
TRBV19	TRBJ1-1	CASIPSPNTEAFF
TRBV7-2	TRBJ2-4	CASSPRLSLAKNIQYF
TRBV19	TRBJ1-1	CATRARSTEAFF
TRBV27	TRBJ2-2	CASSPPRGMGYTGELFF
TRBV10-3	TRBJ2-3	CAISELGARGSTDTQYF
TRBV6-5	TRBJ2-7	CASSYSGTYEQYF
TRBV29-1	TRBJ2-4	CSAAGTSGNIQYF
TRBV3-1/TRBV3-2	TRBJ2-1	CASSQYTRTSGSYNEQFF